This TCR beta chain was identified during a study of neurological immune-mediated disorders (dated by TCRdb to about 2019). About the investigation overall: Peripheral blood TCR-beta repertoires from patients with HTLV-I-associated myelopathy (HAM/TSP), patients with multiple sclerosis, and healthy controls were compared in the study using UMI-based sequencing. Longitudinal HAM/TSP and healthy donors were sampled at 3 time-points each (about 3-45 month intervals). The cohort comprised 68 subjects: 15 or so HAM/TSP patients, 34 multiple sclerosis patients and approximately 20 healthy controls. Longitudinal samples, technical triplicates and paired sorted CD4+ and CD8+ T-cell subsets, alongside PBMC samples, were included among the roughly 100 TCR-beta libraries.

cDNA synthesis used template-switch 5'RACE with a primer carrying a 10-nucleotide random unique molecular identifier tagging each TCR transcript. Every sequencing run covered 15-18 subjects and yielded more than 170 million TCR-beta sequences. The RNeasy kit was used to extract total RNA. The KAPA Real-time Library Amplification kit was used to amplify TCR-beta VDJ regions with primers for the TCR constant region and the 5'RACE anchor. Sample indexes and Illumina adaptors were added in a first PCR, after which library yield was increased in a second PCR. After purification with Ampure beads, the TCR product of roughly 650 bp was size-selected on a 2% E-gel SizeSelection system. Library quality was checked on a Bioanalyzer, concentration was measured with Qubit, and libraries were quantified with the Kapa Library Quantification kit before pooling. An Illumina HiSeq 2500 was used to sequence the libraries paired-end at 2 x 150 bp. To increase sequence diversity, roughly 24-31% phiX was spiked into each library pool. Concerning the study's data processing: The UMI-based MiGEC pipeline processed quality-filtered reads and removed over 80% of raw TCR sequences during error correction. VDJ genes were aligned to IMGT germline references, and each clonotype was defined by a unique CDR3 amino acid sequence together with V-J genes. Clonal expansion, Shannon diversity, and CDR3 relatedness (CalcPairwiseDistances, ClusterSamples) were evaluated with VDJtools, and phylogenetic trees were built with CLCbio workbench. Clones with at least 8 unique UMIs were defined as expanded, with this threshold being based on coefficient-of-variation modelling across technical triplicates. In-frame beta chains were kept once TCRdb had trimmed the public reads at Q25 with fastp and called clones with MiXCR. Identical CDR3 protein sequences are pooled into one entry, listed with their most common genes and DNA. The V and J calls shown here were made by TCRdb, not taken from the authors' results. The sample table records tens of thousands of distinct CDR3 sequences; over 8.5% of these occur just once. The ten most abundant clones make up 5% to 8.5% of the sample.

Trimmed from V: 4 bases; trimmed from J: 8 bases; junction bases lacking a gene match: 6. Including cysteine and phenylalanine, the CDR3 has 13 amino acids. The only DNA kept is the CDR3, 39 bases in frame from the first base. CDR1 and CDR2 are read off the germline V gene as SGHRS and YFSETQ. This clonotype has a count of ten or more. Its binding antigen is unknown. Base-call qualities are not available, and no considerably larger clone is one nucleotide away. Points the paper makes about the study in general: No identical CDR3 amino acid sequences were shared among expanded clones across subjects, suggesting private TCR-beta repertoires in all groups. TCR clonal expansion was greatest in HAM/TSP patients and smallest in MS patients, who ranked below even healthy controls.

The intended sense of this specimen's time point label: longitudinal time-point 1 (baseline). Unsorted PBMC libraries were generated from 2 million PBMCs stored in RNAlater at -80 °C until RNA extraction. PBMCs were separated from peripheral blood using Ficoll-Hypaque density gradient centrifugation and then cryopreserved in liquid nitrogen. The receptor chain draws on TRBV5-1 and TRBJ2-1, with 7 bases in between that match TRBD1. Sequencing used PBMCs. The clonotype was recovered from a male donor with HTLV-1-associated myelopathy (HAM/TSP). The DNA sequence is given as TGCGCCAGCAGCGAGGGACAGATCGATGAGCAGTTCTTC. This encodes CASSEGQIDEQFF.